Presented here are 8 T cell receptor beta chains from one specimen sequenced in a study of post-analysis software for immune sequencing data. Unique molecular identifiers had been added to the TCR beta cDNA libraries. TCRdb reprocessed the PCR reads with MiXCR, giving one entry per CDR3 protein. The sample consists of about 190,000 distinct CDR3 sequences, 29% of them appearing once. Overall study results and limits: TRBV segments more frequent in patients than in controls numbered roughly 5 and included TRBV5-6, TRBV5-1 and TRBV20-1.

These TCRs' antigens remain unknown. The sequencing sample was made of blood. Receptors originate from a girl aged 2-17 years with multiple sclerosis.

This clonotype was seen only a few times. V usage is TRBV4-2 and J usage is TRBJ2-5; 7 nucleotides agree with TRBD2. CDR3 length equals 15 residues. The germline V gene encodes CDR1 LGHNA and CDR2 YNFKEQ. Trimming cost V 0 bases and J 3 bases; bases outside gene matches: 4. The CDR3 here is CASSQDRGGEETQYF. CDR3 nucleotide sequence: TGTGCCAGCAGCCAAGATAGGGGAGGGGAAGAGACCCAGTACTTC.

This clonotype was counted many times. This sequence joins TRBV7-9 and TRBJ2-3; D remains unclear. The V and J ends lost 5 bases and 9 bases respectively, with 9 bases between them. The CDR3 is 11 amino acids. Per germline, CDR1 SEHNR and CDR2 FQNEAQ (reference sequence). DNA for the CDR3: TGTGCCAGCAGCCTCCGGTTCACGCAGTATTTT. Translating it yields CASSLRFTQYF. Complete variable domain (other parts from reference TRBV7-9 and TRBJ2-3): DTGVSQNPRHKITKRGQNVTFRCDPISEHNRLYWYRQTLGQGPEFLTYFQNEAQLEKSRLLSDRFSAERPKGSFSTLEIQRTEQGDSAMYLCASSLRFTQYFGPGTRLTVL.

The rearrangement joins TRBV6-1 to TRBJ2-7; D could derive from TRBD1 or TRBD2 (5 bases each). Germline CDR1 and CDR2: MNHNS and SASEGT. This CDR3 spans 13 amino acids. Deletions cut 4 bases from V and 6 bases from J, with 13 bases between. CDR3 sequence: CASSGGYNTEQYF. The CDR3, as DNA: TGTGCCAGCAGTGGGGGGTACAACACCGAGCAGTACTTC.

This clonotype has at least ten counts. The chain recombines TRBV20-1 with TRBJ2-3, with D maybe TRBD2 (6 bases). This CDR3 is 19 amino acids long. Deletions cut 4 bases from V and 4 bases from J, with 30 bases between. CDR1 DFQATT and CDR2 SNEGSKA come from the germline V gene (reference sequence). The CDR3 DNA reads TGCAGTGCTAACCCGGGGGTCCGGAGGCCCCCCTGGACCGCAGATACGCAGTATTTT. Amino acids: CSANPGVRRPPWTADTQYF.

CDR3 region: CASSLGSRNLFSPLHF. Here the CDR3 DNA reads TGTGCCAGCAGTTTAGGCTCCCGGAATCTATTCTCACCCCTCCACTTT. The chain uses TRBV28 and TRBJ1-6; no clear D. Germline V CDR1 and CDR2: MDHEN, SYDVKM. The V end was cut by 2 bases, the J end by 10 bases, with 18 bases between. The length of the CDR3 is 16 residues.

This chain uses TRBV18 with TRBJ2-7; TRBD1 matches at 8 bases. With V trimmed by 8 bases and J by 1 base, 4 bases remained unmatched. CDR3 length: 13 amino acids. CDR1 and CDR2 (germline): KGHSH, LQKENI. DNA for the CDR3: TGTGCCAGCCGCCAGGGGGCATCCTACGAGCAGTACTTC. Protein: CASRQGASYEQYF.

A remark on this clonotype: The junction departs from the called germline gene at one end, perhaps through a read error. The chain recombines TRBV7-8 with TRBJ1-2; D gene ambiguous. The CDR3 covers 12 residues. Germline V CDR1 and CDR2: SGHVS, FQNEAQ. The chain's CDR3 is CVSSLADYGYTF. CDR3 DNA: TGTGTCAGCAGCTTGGCAGACTATGGCTACACCTTC.

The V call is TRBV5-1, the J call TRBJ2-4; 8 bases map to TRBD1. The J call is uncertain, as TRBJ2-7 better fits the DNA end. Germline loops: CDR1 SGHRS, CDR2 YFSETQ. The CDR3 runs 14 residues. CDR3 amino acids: CASSDGQGGYEQYF. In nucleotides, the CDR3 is TGCGCCAGCAGCGACGGACAGGGAGGATACGAGCAGTACTTC.